The next 5 T cell receptor beta chains were all read from a single sample in a study of blood T cell repertoires in COVID-19. Clones were sequenced by immunoSEQ multiplex PCR, and TCRdb holds only the in-frame ones, with some missing. The sample lists around 320,000 clones; approximately 88% were seen once. Sequencing input: peripheral blood. Source of these receptors: a woman aged 25-40 years who had recovered from COVID-19.

V usage is TRBV6-5 and J usage is TRBJ1-6; 8 bases line up with TRBD1. CDR3 length: 15 amino acids. V dropped 0 bases and J dropped 8; count of bases not matched to a gene: 3. CDR1 and CDR2 (germline): MNHEY, SVGAGI. CDR3 sequence reads: CASSYSGQGDSPLHF. The CDR3 nucleotides read TGTGCCAGCAGTTACTCCGGACAGGGCGATTCACCCCTCCACTTT.

The chain uses TRBV5-4 and TRBJ1-2; 8 bases match TRBD1. This CDR3 has 14 amino acids. The junction had 4 bases not matched to a gene; V was cut back by 1 base and J by 5 bases. Germline-derived CDR1 and CDR2 are SGHNT and YYREEE (reference sequence). The CDR3 loop is CASSLSTGDYGYTF. Written as DNA, the CDR3 is TGTGCCAGCAGCTTGTCGACAGGGGATTATGGCTACACCTTC.

This clone was seen only a few times. The genes are TRBV18 and TRBJ2-7; weak D call: TRBD2 (6 bases). The V end lost 3 bases, the J end lost 4 bases, and 7 bases lay between the germline ends. The CDR3 totals 12 residues. Germline CDR1 reads KGHSH; CDR2 reads LQKENI. Here the CDR3 reads CASSPGGYEQYF. The CDR3 DNA follows: TGTGCCAGCTCACCGGGGGGTTACGAGCAGTACTTC.

This rearrangement joins TRBV18 to TRBJ2-5; 14 bases line up with TRBD2. Losses at the gene ends were 3 bases for V and 11 bases for J; bases not matched to a gene: 2. This CDR3 has 13 residues. The germline CDR1 and CDR2 sequences are KGHSH and LQKENI. In nucleotides, the CDR3 is TGTGCCAGCTCACCGGGGACTAGCGGGGGACAGTACTTC. Translated, it gives CASSPGTSGGQYF. The entire variable domain, with the rest obtained from reference TRBV18 and TRBJ2-5, is as follows: NAGVMQNPRHLVRRRGQEARLRCSPMKGHSHVYWYRQLPEEGLKFMVYLQKENIIDESGMPKERFSAEFPKEGPSILRIQQVVRGDSAAYFCASSPGTSGGQYFGPGTRLLVL.

V usage is TRBV4-3 and J usage is TRBJ1-1; 7 bases are shared with TRBD1. Germline values: CDR1 LGHNA, CDR2 YSLEER. This CDR3 contains 15 residues. Trimming at V came to 0 bases and at J to 7 bases, leaving 8 bases not matched to a gene. The CDR3 here is CASSQDRTGRLEAFF. The CDR3 DNA reads TGCGCCAGCAGCCAAGATCGGACAGGCCGCCTTGAAGCTTTCTTT.